The sample holds one count of the clone carrying this TCR beta chain. Germline CDR1 SGDLS, CDR2 YYNGEE. The CDR3 has 15 amino acids. V was clipped by 4 bases and J by 5 bases; unmatched bases: 10. The sample belongs to a study of type 1 regulatory T cells. Using its own MiXCR run on the reads, TCRdb lists one record per CDR3 protein. This table has around 88,000 distinct CDR3 sequences, roughly 31% appearing once. Material for sequencing was CD4+ T cells, either the whole sample or a sorted fraction (not recorded which). This chain connects TRBV9 to TRBJ2-5; 8 bases agree with TRBD1. The TCR sequence derives from a human donor in good health. CDR3 DNA sequence: TGTGCCAGCAGCAAAAGCCCTACAGGGGGGGAGACCCAGTACTTC. It encodes CASSKSPTGGETQYF.